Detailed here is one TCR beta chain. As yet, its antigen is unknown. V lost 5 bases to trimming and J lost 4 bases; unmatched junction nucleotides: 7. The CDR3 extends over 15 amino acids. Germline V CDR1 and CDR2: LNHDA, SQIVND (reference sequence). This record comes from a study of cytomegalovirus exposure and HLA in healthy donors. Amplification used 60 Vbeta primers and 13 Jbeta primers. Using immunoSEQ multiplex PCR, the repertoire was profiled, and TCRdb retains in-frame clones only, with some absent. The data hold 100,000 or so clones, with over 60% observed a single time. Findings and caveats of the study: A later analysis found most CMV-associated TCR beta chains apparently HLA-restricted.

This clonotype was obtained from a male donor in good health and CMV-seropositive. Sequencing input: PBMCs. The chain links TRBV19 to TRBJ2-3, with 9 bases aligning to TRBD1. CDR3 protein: CASSRWTGDADTQYF. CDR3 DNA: TGTGCCAGTAGTCGATGGACAGGGGACGCAGATACGCAGTATTTT.